The 4 T cell receptor beta chains listed next were all sequenced from one sample in a study of control samples from healthy donors and cancer patients. Assay used: immunoSEQ multiplex PCR; TCRdb lists only in-frame clones, some missing. The data show around 100,000 clones, around 90% seen once. Sample: blood. Receptors originate from a human donor in good health. The donor label of this sample is uncertain.

The chain is built from TRBV5-4 and TRBJ2-7; 8 bases match TRBD1. The CDR3 sequence is 14 residues long. V lost 3 bases, J lost 9 bases, and 11 bases stayed unmatched. Germline CDR1 SGHNT, CDR2 YYREEE (reference sequence). This chain's CDR3 is CASSSTGGISGQYF. Here the CDR3 DNA reads TGTGCCAGCAGCTCCACAGGGGGGATCTCTGGGCAGTACTTC.

V and J are TRBV12-3 or TRBV12-4 and TRBJ1-2, with 7 bases matching TRBD1. V lost 5 bases to trimming and J lost 5 bases; unmatched junction nucleotides: 2. This CDR3 region has 12 residues. The DNA of the CDR3 is TGTGCCAGCAGTCCCAGGGGGTATGGCTACACCTTC. It codes for CASSPRGYGYTF.

The chain joins TRBV2 to TRBJ1-3; tentatively, D is TRBD1 (6 bases). Trimming took off 2 bases at V and 3 bases at J, with 14 bases between the two ends. From germline, CDR1 is SNHLY and CDR2 FYNNEI. The CDR3 is 16 residues long. CDR3 residues: CASSESGELGGNTIYF. CDR3 bases: TGTGCCAGCAGTGAATCAGGGGAACTGGGTGGAAACACCATATATTTT.

The chain recombines TRBV2 with TRBJ1-5, with 8 bases that match TRBD1. Germline V gene lookup returns CDR1 SNHLY and CDR2 FYNNEI. V lost 3 bases to trimming and J lost 6 bases; unmatched junction nucleotides: 4. This CDR3 comprises 14 residues. For the CDR3, the DNA is TGTGCCAGCAGTGACAGGGGGCTAGGTCAGCCCCAGCATTTT. Amino acids: CASSDRGLGQPQHF. Together with reference TRBV2 and TRBJ1-5, the CDR3 gives the full variable domain: EPEVTQTPSHQVTQMGQEVILRCVPISNHLYFYWYRQILGQKVEFLVSFYNNEISEKSEIFDDQFSVERPDGSNFTLKIRSTKLEDSAMYFCASSDRGLGQPQHFGDGTRLSIL.